The 8 T cell receptor beta chains below were found in one sample sequenced in a study of T cell repertoires in cytomegalovirus infection. One entry per CDR3 protein results from TCRdb running MiXCR on the reads. The sample contains about 160,000 distinct CDR3 sequences, approximately 21% of which appear only once. These receptors' antigens are unknown. This specimen was CD8+ T cells from cultured PBMCs, taken from culture after CMV antigen stimulation. The source is a human donor in good health (CMV status not recorded). Some clones in this sample may be carry-over from other donors' samples.

This clonotype turned up a few times. The rearrangement uses TRBV7-9 and TRBJ1-1; D not certain. Trimming left V 1 base short and J 10 bases short, with 13 bases between. The CDR3 loop spans 13 amino acids. Germline loops: CDR1 SEHNR, CDR2 FQNEAQ (reference sequence). The DNA for the CDR3 is TGTGCCAGCAGCTTAGACCCACCTTACGGAGCTTTCTTT. It encodes CASSLDPPYGAFF.

This clonotype was seen a handful of times. The rearrangement joins TRBV7-8 to TRBJ2-7; D call uncertain. The ends were cut back, 5 bases at V and 4 bases at J, with 9 bases in the middle. There are 12 residues in the CDR3. CDR1 is SGHVS, CDR2 FQNEAQ, per germline. The CDR3, as DNA: TGTGCCAGCAGCCTCACGGAGTACGAGCAGTACTTC. This codes for CASSLTEYEQYF. Filled out from reference TRBV7-8 and TRBJ2-7, the complete variable domain reads GAGVSQSPRYKVAKRGQDVALRCDPISGHVSLFWYQQALGQGPEFLTYFQNEAQLDKSGLPSDRFFAERPEGSVSTLKIQRTQQEDSAVYLCASSLTEYEQYFGPGTRLTVT.

This clonotype was seen a handful of times. This sequence joins TRBV6-2 or TRBV6-3 and TRBJ1-1; D remains ambiguous. From germline, CDR1 is MNHEY and CDR2 SVGEGT. The CDR3 totals 13 residues. Trimming left V 5 bases short and J 3 bases short, with 10 bases between. The CDR3 DNA sequence: TGTGCCAGCAGTCAACCGGAGGACACTGAAGCTTTCTTT. Translating it yields CASSQPEDTEAFF.

This clonotype was recorded a few times. The V call is TRBV6-5, the J call TRBJ1-2; D ambiguous. Germline values: CDR1 MNHEY, CDR2 SVGAGI. The V end lost 0 bases, the J end lost 8 bases, and 19 bases lay between the germline ends. The CDR3 has 16 residues. CDR3 in amino acids: CASSYSSGQEMGGYTF. CDR3 nucleotides: TGTGCCAGCAGTTACTCGAGCGGGCAGGAGATGGGAGGCTACACCTTC.

V is TRBV19 and J is TRBJ2-7; D possibly corresponds to TRBD2 (5 bases). This CDR3 has 13 amino acids. The germline gives CDR1 LNHDA, CDR2 SQIVND (reference sequence). Trimming removed 3 bases from V and 5 bases from J, with 11 bases in between. CDR3: CASSIPPSNEQYF. The DNA for the CDR3 is TGTGCCAGTAGTATCCCTCCTAGCAACGAGCAGTACTTC.

V is TRBV20-1 and J is TRBJ1-3; the D gene is possibly TRBD1 (5 bases). Germline V gene sequence: CDR1 DFQATT, CDR2 SNEGSKA (reference sequence). Trimming removed 0 bases at V and 0 bases at J, with 24 bases between. CDR3 length equals 20 residues. CDR3 nucleotides: TGCAGTGCTAGAGATTGGGACGACTCGAGACAACTTTTCTCTGGAAACACCATATATTTT. Amino acids: CSARDWDDSRQLFSGNTIYF.

CDR3 nucleotides: TGTGCCAGCAGCGACAGCCCAAGGGACATTCAGTACTTC. It yields the protein CASSDSPRDIQYF. This chain connects TRBV7-9 to TRBJ2-4; a weak D match, TRBD1 (5 bases). From germline, CDR1 is SEHNR and CDR2 FQNEAQ (reference sequence). V was trimmed by 5 bases and J by 8 bases, leaving 13 bases between them. CDR3 length: 13 amino acids.

This chain links TRBV7-9 with TRBJ1-2; D uncertain. This CDR3 is built from 13 residues. V was cut by 0 bases and J by 8 bases, with 10 bases left in between. Germline values: CDR1 SEHNR, CDR2 FQNEAQ (reference sequence). In nucleotides, the CDR3 is TGTGCCAGCAGCTTAGCAGGACGACCCGGCTACACCTTC. Residues: CASSLAGRPGYTF.